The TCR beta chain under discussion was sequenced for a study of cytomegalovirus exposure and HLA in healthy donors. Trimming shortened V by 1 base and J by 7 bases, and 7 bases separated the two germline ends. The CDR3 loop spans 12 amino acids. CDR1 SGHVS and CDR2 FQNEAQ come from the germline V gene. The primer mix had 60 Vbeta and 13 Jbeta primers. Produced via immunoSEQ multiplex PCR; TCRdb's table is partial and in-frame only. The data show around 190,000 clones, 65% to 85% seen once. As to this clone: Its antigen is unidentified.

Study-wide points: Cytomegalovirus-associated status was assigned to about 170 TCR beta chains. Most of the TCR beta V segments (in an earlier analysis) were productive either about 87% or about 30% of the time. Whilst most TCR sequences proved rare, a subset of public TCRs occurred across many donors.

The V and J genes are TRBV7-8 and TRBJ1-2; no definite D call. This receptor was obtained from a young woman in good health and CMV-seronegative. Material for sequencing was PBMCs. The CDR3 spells CASSLGVGGYTF. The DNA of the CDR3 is TGTGCCAGCAGCTTAGGAGTTGGTGGCTACACCTTC.